A selection of T cell receptor beta chains follows, all from one sample in a study of shared clonotypes between healthy human individuals. Repertoires were generated with immunoSEQ multiplex PCR, while TCRdb's copy carries only in-frame clones and drops some. The data contain roughly 2.1 million clones, roughly 91% of them seen just once; the ten biggest clones take up under 2%. The source material was naive CD8+ T cells from PBMCs. The source is a man between 18 and 29 years old in good health. Some clones in this sample may be carry-over from other donors' samples. The CDR3 runs from the conserved cysteine through the conserved F or W. A D gene is named only where the DNA matches it firmly. The size of a clone is reported for some rows only, either as once, few or many, or as a class for expanded clones.

TRBV7-9	TRBJ2-1	-	-	CASSLDDEQFF	TGTGCCAGCAGCTTAGATGATGAGCAGTTCTTC
TRBV4-1	TRBJ2-1	-	-	CASSLMVIWNEQFF	TGCGCCAGCAGCCTAATGGTAATCTGGAATGAGCAGTTCTTC
TRBV5-5	TRBJ2-7	-	-	CASSPPRVGRPNEQYF	TGTGCCAGCAGCCCCCCACGGGTGGGCAGGCCTAACGAGCAGTACTTC
TRBV27	TRBJ2-1	-	-	CASSPVSGSSYNEQFF	TGTGCCAGCAGTCCGGTGAGCGGAAGCTCCTACAATGAGCAGTTCTTC
TRBV5-1	TRBJ1-1	-	once	CASSLKGGEAFF	TGCGCCAGCAGCCTTAAGGGCGGTGAAGCTTTCTTT
TRBV9	TRBJ2-7	-	-	CASSVDQGPAREQYF	TGTGCCAGCAGCGTAGATCAGGGGCCGGCTAGGGAGCAGTACTTC
TRBV4-2	TRBJ2-3	-	-	CASSQDSPQTYTDTQYF	TGTGCCAGCAGCCAAGATAGCCCTCAGACCTACACAGATACGCAGTATTTT
TRBV29-1	TRBJ2-1	TRBD2	-	CSVETAWGGGRSLEQFF	TGCAGCGTTGAAACCGCATGGGGGGGCGGGAGGTCGCTTGAGCAGTTCTTC
TRBV19	TRBJ1-5	TRBD1	-	CASSLDRENQPQHF	TGTGCCAGTAGTCTAGACAGGGAAAATCAGCCCCAGCATTTT
TRBV4-1	TRBJ2-7	TRBD1	-	CASSRQDRADEQYF	TGCGCCAGCAGCCGACAGGACAGGGCTGACGAGCAGTACTTC
TRBV7-6	TRBJ2-5	-	-	CASSLRTGQETQYF	TGTGCCAGCAGCTTACGTACAGGGCAAGAGACCCAGTACTTC
TRBV10-3	TRBJ2-7	TRBD1	-	CAISEPGGDEQYF	TGTGCCATCAGTGAGCCAGGGGGCGACGAGCAGTACTTC
TRBV7-9	TRBJ2-1	TRBD2	-	CASSSGLDLWEFF	TGTGCCAGCAGCTCAGGACTAGACTTATGGGAGTTCTTC
TRBV27	TRBJ2-5	TRBD2	-	CASSLWPSLAGERETQYF	TGTGCCAGCAGTTTATGGCCTAGCCTAGCGGGGGAACGAGAGACCCAGTACTTC
TRBV5-6	TRBJ2-3	TRBD2	-	CASSSLLEREGPDTQYF	TGTGCCAGCAGCTCCCTATTAGAGCGGGAGGGCCCCGATACGCAGTATTTT
TRBV10-3	TRBJ2-7	-	-	CAVLQGNYEQYF	TGTGCCGTACTTCAGGGAAACTACGAGCAGTACTTC
TRBV11-2	TRBJ2-2	TRBD2	once	CASSWGVREGIGELFF	TGTGCCAGCAGCTGGGGGGTGCGGGAGGGCATCGGGGAGCTGTTTTTT
TRBV30	TRBJ2-3	TRBD2	-	CAWTSGIGDTQYF	TGTGCCTGGACTAGCGGGATTGGAGATACGCAGTATTTT
TRBV7-9	TRBJ2-5	-	-	CASSLQGRETQYF	TGTGCCAGCAGCTTACAGGGCCGGGAGACCCAGTACTTC
TRBV19	TRBJ1-5	TRBD1	-	CASSLDRDKWNGNQPQHF	TGTGCCAGTAGCCTCGACAGGGATAAGTGGAATGGCAATCAGCCCCAGCATTTT
TRBV27	TRBJ2-3	-	once	CASSSQRSSGSTDTQYF	TGTGCCAGCAGTTCACAAAGAAGTAGCGGAAGCACAGATACGCAGTATTTT
TRBV27	TRBJ2-2	-	-	CASKGAREELFF	TGTGCCAGCAAGGGAGCCCGGGAGGAGCTGTTTTTT